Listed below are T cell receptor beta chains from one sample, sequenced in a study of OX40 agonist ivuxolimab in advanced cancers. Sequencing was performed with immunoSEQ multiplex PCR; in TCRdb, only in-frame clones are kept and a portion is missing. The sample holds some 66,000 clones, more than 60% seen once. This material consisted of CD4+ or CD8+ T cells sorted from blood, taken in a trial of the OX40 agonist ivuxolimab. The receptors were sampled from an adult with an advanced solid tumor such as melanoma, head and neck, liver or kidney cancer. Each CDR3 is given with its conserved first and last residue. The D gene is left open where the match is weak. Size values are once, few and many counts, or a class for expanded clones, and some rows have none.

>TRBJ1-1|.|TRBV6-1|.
CASTSLGDMTEAFF
TGTGCCAGCACTTCCCTCGGGGACATGACTGAAGCTTTCTTT
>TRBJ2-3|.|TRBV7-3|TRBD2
CASSLGLAGADTQYF
TGTGCCAGCAGCTTAGGGCTAGCGGGCGCAGATACGCAGTATTTT
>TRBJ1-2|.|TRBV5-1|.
CASRAGGDGYTF
TGCGCCAGCCGTGCGGGGGGCGATGGCTACACCTTC
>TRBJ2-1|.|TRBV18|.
CASSHQVSKIDEQFF
TGTGCCAGCTCCCACCAAGTCTCTAAGATAGATGAGCAGTTCTTC
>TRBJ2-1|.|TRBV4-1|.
CASSQDDARMIRNEQFF
TGCGCCAGCAGCCAAGACGATGCGCGGATGATTCGAAATGAGCAGTTCTTC
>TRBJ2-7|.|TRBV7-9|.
CASSLAGGPYEQYF
TGTGCCAGCAGCTTAGCGGGAGGTCCCTACGAGCAGTACTTC
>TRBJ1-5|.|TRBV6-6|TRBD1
CASSPGQGGNQPQHF
TGTGCCAGCAGTCCCGGACAGGGCGGCAATCAGCCCCAGCATTTT
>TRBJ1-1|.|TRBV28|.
CASSFGQRPQSFF
TGTGCCAGCAGTTTTGGTCAGAGACCTCAATCTTTCTTT
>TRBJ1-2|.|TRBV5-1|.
CASSQPGYSNYGYTF
TGCGCCAGCAGCCAGCCGGGGTATTCTAACTATGGCTACACCTTC
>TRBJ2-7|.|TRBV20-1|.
CSAIAYEQYF
TGCAGTGCTATTGCCTACGAGCAGTACTTC
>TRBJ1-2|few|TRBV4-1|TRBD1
CASSQAGGKSYGYTF
TGCGCCAGCAGCCAAGCAGGGGGCAAGTCCTATGGCTACACCTTC
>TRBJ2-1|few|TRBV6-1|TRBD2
CASSLLAGGDEQFF
TGTGCCAGCAGCTTGCTAGCGGGGGGAGATGAGCAGTTCTTC
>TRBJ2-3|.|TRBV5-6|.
CASSRYVADTQYF
TGTGCCAGCAGCCGTTACGTTGCAGATACGCAGTATTTT
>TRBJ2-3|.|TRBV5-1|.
CASSIPDGVRDTQYF
TGCGCCAGCAGCATCCCCGACGGAGTCAGAGATACGCAGTATTTT
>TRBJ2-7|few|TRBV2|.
CASRRSGLTYEQYF
TGTGCCAGCAGGCGGTCGGGACTCACCTACGAGCAGTACTTC
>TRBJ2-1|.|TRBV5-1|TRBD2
CASAGGFRETSRNEQFF
TGCGCCAGCGCCGGGGGGTTTCGGGAGACCTCGAGGAATGAGCAGTTCTTC
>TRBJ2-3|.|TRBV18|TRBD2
CASSQLYRDYTDTQYF
TGTGCCAGCTCCCAACTGTACCGGGACTACACAGATACGCAGTATTTT
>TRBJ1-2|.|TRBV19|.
CASSMDPTGGYTF
TGTGCCAGTAGCATGGACCCTACGGGAGGCTACACCTTC
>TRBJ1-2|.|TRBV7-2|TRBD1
CASSSQGGANYGYTF
TGTGCCAGCAGCTCCCAGGGGGGTGCTAACTATGGCTACACCTTC
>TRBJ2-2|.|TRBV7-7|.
CASSAGTPGELFF
TGTGCTAGCAGCGCAGGGACTCCCGGGGAGCTGTTTTTT
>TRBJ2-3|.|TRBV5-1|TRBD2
CASSLSGSGVDTQYF
TGCGCCAGCAGCTTGTCGGGTAGCGGGGTAGATACGCAGTATTTT
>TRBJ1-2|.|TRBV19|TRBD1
CASSPYGTGSYGYTF
TGTGCCAGTAGTCCTTATGGGACAGGGAGCTATGGCTACACCTTC
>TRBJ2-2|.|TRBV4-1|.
CASSQGTFLNTGELFF
TGCGCCAGCAGCCAAGGGACTTTTTTGAACACCGGGGAGCTGTTTTTT
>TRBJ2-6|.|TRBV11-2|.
CASSPWGGANVLTF
TGTGCCAGCAGCCCTTGGGGTGGGGCCAACGTCCTGACTTTC
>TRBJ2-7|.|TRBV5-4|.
CASSVLMVSYEQYF
TGTGCCAGCAGCGTCCTCATGGTTAGTTACGAGCAGTACTTC
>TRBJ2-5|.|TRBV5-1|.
CASRDGALQETQYF
TGCGCCAGCAGGGATGGTGCACTTCAAGAGACCCAGTACTTC
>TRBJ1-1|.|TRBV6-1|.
CASSEGEGREAFF
TGTGCCAGCAGTGAAGGGGAAGGGCGGGAAGCTTTCTTT
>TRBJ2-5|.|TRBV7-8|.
CASSRRGAGPETQYF
TGTGCCAGCAGCCGAAGGGGGGCAGGGCCAGAGACCCAGTACTTC
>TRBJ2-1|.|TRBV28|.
CASSWQGARGSNEQFF
TGTGCCAGCAGTTGGCAAGGGGCTAGAGGATCCAATGAGCAGTTCTTC
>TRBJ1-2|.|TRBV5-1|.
CASSFNGANYGYTF
TGCGCCAGCAGCTTTAACGGAGCTAACTATGGCTACACCTTC
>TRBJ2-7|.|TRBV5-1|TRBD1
CASSLGAGGDYEQYF
TGCGCCAGCAGCTTGGGGGCAGGGGGTGACTACGAGCAGTACTTC
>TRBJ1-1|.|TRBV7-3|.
CASRDGESAEAFF
TGTGCCAGCAGGGATGGGGAGAGCGCTGAAGCTTTCTTT
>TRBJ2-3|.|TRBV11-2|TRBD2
CASSSRLAGGWDTQYF
TGTGCCAGCAGCTCCAGACTAGCGGGAGGGTGGGATACGCAGTATTTT
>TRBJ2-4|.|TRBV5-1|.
CASSTSSQDIQYF
TGCGCCAGCAGCACTAGCTCCCAGGACATTCAGTACTTC
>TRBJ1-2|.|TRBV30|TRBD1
CAWGDRGRGYTF
TGTGCCTGGGGGGACAGGGGTCGCGGCTACACCTTC
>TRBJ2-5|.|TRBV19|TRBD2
CASSLAGETETQYF
TGTGCCAGTAGTTTAGCGGGGGAGACAGAGACCCAGTACTTC
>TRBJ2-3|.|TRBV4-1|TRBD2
CASSQQLAGEADTQYF
TGCGCCAGCAGCCAACAACTAGCGGGAGAGGCCGATACGCAGTATTTT
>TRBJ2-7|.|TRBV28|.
CASSPGQSRGEQYF
TGTGCCAGCAGTCCTGGACAGAGCCGGGGCGAGCAGTACTTC
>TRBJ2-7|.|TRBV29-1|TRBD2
CSVAGTSGREGEQYF
TGCAGCGTTGCAGGAACCAGCGGGAGAGAAGGCGAGCAGTACTTC
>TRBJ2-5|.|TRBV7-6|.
CASSLSPGVVQETQYF
TGTGCCAGCAGCTTATCCCCAGGGGTAGTACAAGAGACCCAGTACTTC
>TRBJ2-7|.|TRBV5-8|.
CASSLDFGQLSYEQYF
TGTGCCAGCAGCTTGGATTTTGGGCAGTTATCCTACGAGCAGTACTTC
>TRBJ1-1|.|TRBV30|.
CASGTAGRTEAFF
TGTGCCTCGGGGACGGCGGGACGGACTGAAGCTTTCTTT
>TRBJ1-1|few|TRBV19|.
CASRRASDDTEAFF
TGTGCCAGTAGACGAGCTTCGGATGACACTGAAGCTTTCTTT
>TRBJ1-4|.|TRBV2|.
CASSESGGGNEKLFF
TGTGCCAGCAGTGAATCGGGTGGGGGCAATGAAAAACTGTTTTTT
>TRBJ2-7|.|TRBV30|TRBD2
CAWSRNGGGVSYEQYF
TGTGCCTGGAGTCGGAACGGCGGGGGGGTATCCTACGAGCAGTACTTC
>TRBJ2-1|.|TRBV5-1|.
CASSLVMGGEQFF
TGCGCCAGCAGCTTGGTGATGGGGGGTGAGCAGTTCTTC
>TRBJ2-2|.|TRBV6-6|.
CASSFEQNPGTGELFF
TGTGCCAGCAGTTTCGAACAAAACCCTGGGACCGGGGAGCTGTTTTTT
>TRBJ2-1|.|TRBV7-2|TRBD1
CASSQDRYNEQFF
TGTGCCAGCAGCCAGGACAGGTACAATGAGCAGTTCTTC